A selection of T cell receptor beta chains follows, all from one sample in a study of shared clonotypes between healthy human individuals. Method: immunoSEQ multiplex PCR; TCRdb's copy keeps in-frame clones and lacks some. The table records more than 2 million clones, approximately 94% of them present only once. Sequencing input: naive CD8+ T cells sorted from blood. These receptors all stem from a man aged 18 to 29 in good health. The CDR3 runs from the conserved cysteine through the conserved F or W. The D gene is left open where the match is weak. Clone sizes are given selectively: once, few, many, or a class where the clone is expanded.

>.|TRBV28|.|TRBJ1-5
CASSFEGYSNQPQHF
TGTGCCAGCAGTTTTGAGGGTTATAGCAATCAGCCCCAGCATTTT
>few|TRBV7-2|.|TRBJ1-1
CASSSDSMNTEAFF
TGTGCCAGCAGCTCCGACAGCATGAACACTGAAGCTTTCTTT
>.|TRBV7-9|.|TRBJ1-1
CASSLGGQEAFF
TGTGCCAGCAGCTTAGGGGGCCAGGAAGCTTTCTTT
>.|TRBV4-1|.|TRBJ2-7
CASSQVDPSYEQYF
TGCGCCAGCAGCCAAGTTGACCCGTCCTACGAGCAGTACTTC
>few|TRBV7-9|.|TRBJ1-6
CASSRANSPLHF
TGTGCCAGCAGCCGGGCGAATTCACCCCTCCACTTT
>.|TRBV28|TRBD1|TRBJ2-5
CASSSQGAGETQYF
TGTGCCAGCAGTTCGCAGGGGGCGGGGGAGACCCAGTACTTC
>.|TRBV27|TRBD2|TRBJ2-7
CASSSSAGGTYEQYF
TGTGCCAGCAGTTCCTCAGCGGGGGGAACCTACGAGCAGTACTTC
>.|TRBV27|TRBD1|TRBJ2-5
CASSFAGTEQETQYF
TGTGCCAGCAGTTTTGCCGGGACAGAGCAAGAGACCCAGTACTTC
>.|TRBV19|.|TRBJ1-5
CASTLGGGAYSNQPQHF
TGTGCCAGTACCCTCGGAGGGGGAGCGTATAGCAATCAGCCCCAGCATTTT
>.|TRBV4-1|.|TRBJ1-2
CASSHEAGFSAPSDGYTF
TGCGCCAGCAGCCATGAGGCAGGGTTTTCGGCGCCTTCGGATGGCTACACCTTC
>once|TRBV9|TRBD2|TRBJ2-3
CASSATGTKLDTQYF
TGTGCCAGCAGCGCAACCGGGACTAAACTAGATACGCAGTATTTT
>.|TRBV5-6|.|TRBJ2-7
CASTGAGTIEQYF
TGTGCCAGCACTGGGGCAGGCACAATTGAGCAGTACTTC
>.|TRBV6-1|.|TRBJ2-7
CASRVFSSYEQYF
TGTGCCAGCAGAGTATTTAGCTCCTACGAGCAGTACTTC
>.|TRBV18|.|TRBJ2-5
CASSPENEETQYF
TGTGCCAGCTCACCAGAAAACGAGGAGACCCAGTACTTC
>.|TRBV30|.|TRBJ2-3
CAWSGLFGGRPDTQYF
TGTGCCTGGAGTGGATTGTTTGGAGGGCGTCCAGATACGCAGTATTTT
>.|TRBV27|.|TRBJ1-2
CASSLDPNAAAYGYTF
TGTGCCAGCAGTTTGGACCCGAACGCTGCAGCATATGGCTACACCTTC
>.|TRBV27|.|TRBJ1-1
CASSWGSITEAFF
TGTGCCAGCAGTTGGGGGTCAATCACTGAAGCTTTCTTT
>.|TRBV27|.|TRBJ2-7
CASRKGIEQYF
TGTGCCAGCCGTAAGGGTATCGAGCAGTACTTC
>.|TRBV5-6|.|TRBJ1-3
CASSLTGVNTIYF
TGTGCCAGCAGCTTGACAGGAGTGAACACCATATATTTT
>.|TRBV30|.|TRBJ1-2
CASDSHYGYTF
TGTGCCTCGGACAGCCACTATGGCTACACCTTC
>.|TRBV4-1|TRBD2|TRBJ2-7
CASSLRLAGVYEQYF
TGCGCCAGCAGCCTAAGACTAGCGGGAGTATACGAGCAGTACTTC
>.|TRBV18|.|TRBJ1-4
CASSTRQEPTNEKLFF
TGTGCCAGCTCAACCCGACAGGAACCAACTAATGAAAAACTGTTTTTT
>.|TRBV28|.|TRBJ1-5
CASSLGVTPNQPQHF
TGTGCCAGCAGTTTAGGGGTGACCCCCAATCAGCCCCAGCATTTT
>.|TRBV11-2|.|TRBJ1-6
CASSLESQGAYPNSPLHF
TGTGCCAGCAGCTTAGAGTCCCAAGGGGCCTACCCTAATTCACCCCTCCACTTT
>.|TRBV4-3|.|TRBJ1-4
CASSQYGLLGEKLFF
TGCGCCAGCAGCCAATACGGGCTACTGGGGGAAAAACTGTTTTTT
>.|TRBV27|.|TRBJ2-7
CASRIAGTYEQYF
TGTGCCAGCCGCATTGCGGGGACCTACGAGCAGTACTTC
>.|TRBV9|.|TRBJ2-1
CASSPVSGDNEQFF
TGTGCCAGCAGCCCGGTTAGCGGAGACAATGAGCAGTTCTTC
>.|TRBV27|.|TRBJ2-7
CASSLAGGREQYF
TGTGCCAGCAGTTTAGCTGGGGGCCGAGAGCAGTACTTC
>.|TRBV27|.|TRBJ1-1
CASSFRGLNTEAFF
TGTGCCAGCAGTTTCAGGGGCCTGAACACTGAAGCTTTCTTT
>.|TRBV29-1|TRBD1|TRBJ1-2
CSVEDPDRGFIDGYTF
TGCAGCGTTGAAGACCCCGACAGGGGCTTCATCGATGGCTACACCTTC
>.|TRBV6-6|.|TRBJ2-7
CASSYPDGDYEQYF
TGTGCCAGCAGTTATCCGGACGGCGACTACGAGCAGTACTTC
>.|TRBV7-9|TRBD1|TRBJ2-7
CASSLAGQGTGEQYF
TGTGCCAGCAGCCTGGCGGGACAGGGGACGGGGGAGCAGTACTTC
>.|TRBV7-6|.|TRBJ2-3
CASSLGPPDTQYF
TGTGCCAGCAGCTTAGGTCCCCCAGATACGCAGTATTTT
>.|TRBV27|.|TRBJ2-2
CASSLSPGTNTGELFF
TGTGCCAGCAGTTTATCCCCAGGAACGAACACCGGGGAGCTGTTTTTT
>.|TRBV28|.|TRBJ2-7
CASSLEGGWEQYF
TGTGCCAGCAGTTTAGAGGGGGGTTGGGAGCAGTACTTC
>.|TRBV30|.|TRBJ2-7
CAWGLGAGPYEQYF
TGTGCCTGGGGCCTTGGGGCAGGGCCCTACGAGCAGTACTTC
>.|TRBV9|.|TRBJ1-2
CASSAPDEENYGYTF
TGTGCCAGCAGCGCCCCCGACGAGGAAAACTATGGCTACACCTTC
>.|TRBV4-3|.|TRBJ1-3
CASSQLLWTASSGNTIYF
TGCGCCAGCAGCCAACTACTCTGGACAGCCAGCTCTGGAAACACCATATATTTT
>.|TRBV28|TRBD1|TRBJ2-7
CASRKTGGFDEQYF
TGTGCCAGCAGGAAGACAGGGGGCTTCGACGAGCAGTACTTC
>.|TRBV9|.|TRBJ2-3
CASSVAPNTDTQYF
TGTGCCAGCAGCGTAGCACCAAACACAGATACGCAGTATTTT
>.|TRBV4-1|.|TRBJ2-7
CASSQDPRGIYEQYF
TGCGCCAGCAGCCAAGACCCCCGGGGGATCTACGAGCAGTACTTC
>.|TRBV5-6|.|TRBJ1-6
CASSLDRVNSPLHF
TGTGCCAGCAGCTTGGACAGGGTTAATTCACCCCTCCACTTT
>.|TRBV6-1|.|TRBJ1-1
CASRIMNTEAFF
TGTGCCAGCAGGATTATGAACACTGAAGCTTTCTTT
>.|TRBV27|TRBD1|TRBJ2-3
CASSSTGGVGTQYF
TGTGCCAGCAGTTCTACAGGGGGCGTAGGTACGCAGTATTTT
>once|TRBV28|.|TRBJ2-2
CASLPLGGTGELFF
TGTGCCAGCCTCCCTCTTGGAGGGACCGGGGAGCTGTTTTTT
>.|TRBV13|TRBD1|TRBJ2-5
CASSLVGQGARETQYF
TGTGCCAGCAGCTTAGTGGGTCAGGGGGCAAGGGAGACCCAGTACTTC
>.|TRBV2|.|TRBJ2-1
CASEYGQPLYNEQFF
TGTGCCAGCGAGTACGGACAGCCCCTCTACAATGAGCAGTTCTTC
>.|TRBV2|.|TRBJ2-3
CASIGYHTDTQYF
TGTGCCAGCATCGGCTACCACACAGATACGCAGTATTTT